The sequence of this TCR beta chain was determined in a study of patients and donors after allogeneic stem cell transplantation. Trimming shortened V by 0 bases and J by 1 base, and 12 bases separated the two germline ends. CDR1 is MGHDK, CDR2 SYGVNS, per germline. The CDR3 covers 16 residues. A few counts support this clonotype. MiXCR, run by TCRdb on the RT-PCR reads, gives a single entry per CDR3 protein. This sample carries some 150,000 distinct CDR3 sequences, about two fifths of them seen once, and the ten largest clones take 50%. The TCR sequence derives from a human donor who was either an allogeneic HSCT recipient or a stem cell or donor lymphocyte infusion donor (not recorded which). It is not recorded whose cells these are; they may come from a transplant donor. The sequencing sample was made of blood, either unsorted or a sorted T cell fraction (not recorded which). The rearrangement uses TRBV25-1 and TRBJ1-1, with D possibly being TRBD1 (6 bases). The CDR3 spells CASSEYRRGWNTEAFF. CDR3 sequence (DNA): TGTGCCAGCAGTGAATATCGCAGGGGATGGAACACTGAAGCTTTCTTT.